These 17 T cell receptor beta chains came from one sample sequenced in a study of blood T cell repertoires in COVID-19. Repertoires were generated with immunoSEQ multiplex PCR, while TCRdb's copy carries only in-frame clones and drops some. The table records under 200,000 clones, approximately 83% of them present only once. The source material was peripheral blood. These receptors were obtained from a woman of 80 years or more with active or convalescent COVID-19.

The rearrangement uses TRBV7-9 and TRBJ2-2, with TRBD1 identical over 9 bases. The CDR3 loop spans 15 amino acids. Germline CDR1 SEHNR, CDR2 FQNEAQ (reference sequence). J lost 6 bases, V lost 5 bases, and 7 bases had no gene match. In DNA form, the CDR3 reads TGTGCCAGCAGCCCCGGACAGGGGAGATCCGGGGAGCTGTTTTTT. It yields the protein CASSPGQGRSGELFF.

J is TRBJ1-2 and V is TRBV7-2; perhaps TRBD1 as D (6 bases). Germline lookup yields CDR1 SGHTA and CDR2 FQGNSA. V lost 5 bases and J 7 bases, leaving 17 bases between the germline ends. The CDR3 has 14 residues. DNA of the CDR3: TGTGCCAGCAGCCAAAACCTTGGGGGCACTGGCTACACCTTC. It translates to CASSQNLGGTGYTF.

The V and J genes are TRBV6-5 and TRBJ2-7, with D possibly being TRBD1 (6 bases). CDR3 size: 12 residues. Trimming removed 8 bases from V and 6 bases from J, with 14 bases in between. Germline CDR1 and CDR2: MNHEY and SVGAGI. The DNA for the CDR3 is TGTGCCAGCGGCTTCAGGGGTGGCGAGCAGTACTTC. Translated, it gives CASGFRGGEQYF.

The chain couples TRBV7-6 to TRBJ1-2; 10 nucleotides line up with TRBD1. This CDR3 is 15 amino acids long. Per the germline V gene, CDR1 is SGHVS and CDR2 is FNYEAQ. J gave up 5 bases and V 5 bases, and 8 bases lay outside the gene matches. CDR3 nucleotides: TGTGCCAGCAGCCCAAAACTGGGACAGGGGTATGGCTACACCTTC. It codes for CASSPKLGQGYGYTF.

CDR3 bases: TGCGCCAGCAGCCAAGGACCGGGACAGTGGAACACTGAAGCTTTCTTT. Translated: CASSQGPGQWNTEAFF. The chain carries TRBV4-3 and TRBJ1-1, with TRBD1 matching 7 bases. J lost 1 base, V lost 1 base, and 6 bases had no gene match. The CDR3 has 16 residues. Germline V gene sequence: CDR1 LGHNA, CDR2 YSLEER.

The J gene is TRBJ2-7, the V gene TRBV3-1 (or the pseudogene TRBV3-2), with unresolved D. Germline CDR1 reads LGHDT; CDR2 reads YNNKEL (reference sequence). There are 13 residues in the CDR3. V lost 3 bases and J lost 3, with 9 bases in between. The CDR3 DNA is TGTGCCAGCAGCCAGAGCCCCAACTACGAGCAGTACTTC. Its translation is CASSQSPNYEQYF.

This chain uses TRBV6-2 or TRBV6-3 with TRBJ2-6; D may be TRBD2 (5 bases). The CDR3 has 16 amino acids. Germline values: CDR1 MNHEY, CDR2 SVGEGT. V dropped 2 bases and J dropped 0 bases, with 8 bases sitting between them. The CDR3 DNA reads TGTGCCAGCAGTTACGGTACTAGCTCTGGGGCCAACGTCCTGACTTTC. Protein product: CASSYGTSSGANVLTF.

The CDR3 DNA sequence: TGTGCCAGTAGACAGGGGTACACAGATACGCAGTATTTT. It specifies CASRQGYTDTQYF. This chain connects TRBV3-1 (or the pseudogene TRBV3-2) to TRBJ2-3, with 8 bases lining up with TRBD1. This CDR3 has 13 residues. V lost 9 bases, J lost 2 bases, and 4 bases stayed unmatched. The germline V gene has CDR1 LGHDT and CDR2 YNNKEL (reference sequence).

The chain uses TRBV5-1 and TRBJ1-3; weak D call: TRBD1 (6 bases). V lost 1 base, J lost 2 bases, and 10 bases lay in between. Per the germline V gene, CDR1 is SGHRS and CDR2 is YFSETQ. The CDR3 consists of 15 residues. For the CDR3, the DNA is TGCGCCAGCAGCTTGTGGGGGGGCACTGGAAACACCATATATTTT. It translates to CASSLWGGTGNTIYF. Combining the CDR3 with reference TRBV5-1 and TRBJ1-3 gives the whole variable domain KAGVTQTPRYLIKTRGQQVTLSCSPISGHRSVSWYQQTPGQGLQFLFEYFSETQRNKGNFPGRFSGRQFSNSRSEMNVSTLELGDSALYLCASSLWGGTGNTIYFGEGSWLTVV.

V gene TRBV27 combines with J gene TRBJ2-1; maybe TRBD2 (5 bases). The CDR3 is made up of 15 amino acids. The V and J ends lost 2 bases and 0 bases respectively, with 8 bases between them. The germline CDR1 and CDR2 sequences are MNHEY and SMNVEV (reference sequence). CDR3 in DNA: TGTGCCAGCAGTTTACCGGGATACTCCTACAATGAGCAGTTCTTC. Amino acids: CASSLPGYSYNEQFF.

This chain's CDR3 is CASSLEQRGSSGANVLTF. The CDR3 bases are TGTGCCAGCAGCTTAGAACAGCGGGGGAGCTCTGGGGCCAACGTCCTGACTTTC. This chain links TRBV7-8 with TRBJ2-6, with TRBD2 matching over 8 bases. Germline CDR1 reads SGHVS; CDR2 reads FQNEAQ. The CDR3 is 18 amino acids. V lost 1 base to trimming and J lost 0 bases; unmatched junction nucleotides: 5.

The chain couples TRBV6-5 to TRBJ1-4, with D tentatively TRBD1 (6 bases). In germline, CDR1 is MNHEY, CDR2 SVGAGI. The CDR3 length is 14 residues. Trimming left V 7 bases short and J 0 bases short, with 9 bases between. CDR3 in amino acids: CASTRTATNEKLFF. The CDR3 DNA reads TGTGCCAGCACCCGGACAGCAACTAATGAAAAACTGTTTTTT.

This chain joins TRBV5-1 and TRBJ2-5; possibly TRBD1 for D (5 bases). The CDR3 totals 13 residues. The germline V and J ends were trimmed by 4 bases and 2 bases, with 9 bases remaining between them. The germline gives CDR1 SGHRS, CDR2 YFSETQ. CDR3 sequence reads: CASSTGRQETQYF. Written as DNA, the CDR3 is TGCGCCAGCAGCACAGGACGGCAAGAGACCCAGTACTTC.

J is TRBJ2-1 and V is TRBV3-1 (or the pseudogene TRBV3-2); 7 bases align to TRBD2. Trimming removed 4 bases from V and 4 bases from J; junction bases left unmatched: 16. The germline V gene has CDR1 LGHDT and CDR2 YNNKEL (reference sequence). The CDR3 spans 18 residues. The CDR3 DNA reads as TGTGCCAGCAGCCCCCTCGGGGAGGGAATGGTCCTTTACAATGAGCAGTTCTTC. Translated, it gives CASSPLGEGMVLYNEQFF.

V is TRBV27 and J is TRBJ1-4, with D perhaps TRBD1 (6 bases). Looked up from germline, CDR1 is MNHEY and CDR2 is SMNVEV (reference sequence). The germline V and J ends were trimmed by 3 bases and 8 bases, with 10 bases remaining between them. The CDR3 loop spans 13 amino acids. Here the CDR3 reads CASSFRGGEKLFF. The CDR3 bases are TGTGCCAGCAGTTTTAGAGGGGGAGAAAAACTGTTTTTT.

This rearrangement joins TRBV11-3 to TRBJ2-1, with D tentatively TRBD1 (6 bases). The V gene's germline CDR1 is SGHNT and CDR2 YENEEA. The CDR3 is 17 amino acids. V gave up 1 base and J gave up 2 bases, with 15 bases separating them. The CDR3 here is CASSLGQVLRTYNEQFF. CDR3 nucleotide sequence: TGTGCCAGCAGCTTAGGACAGGTCTTGAGAACCTACAATGAGCAGTTCTTC.

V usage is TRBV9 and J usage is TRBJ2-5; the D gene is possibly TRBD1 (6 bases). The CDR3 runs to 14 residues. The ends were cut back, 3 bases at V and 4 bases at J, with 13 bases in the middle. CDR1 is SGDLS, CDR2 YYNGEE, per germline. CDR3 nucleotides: TGTGCCAGCAGCGCCGCCGGGACAACAGAGACCCAGTACTTC. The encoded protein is CASSAAGTTETQYF.